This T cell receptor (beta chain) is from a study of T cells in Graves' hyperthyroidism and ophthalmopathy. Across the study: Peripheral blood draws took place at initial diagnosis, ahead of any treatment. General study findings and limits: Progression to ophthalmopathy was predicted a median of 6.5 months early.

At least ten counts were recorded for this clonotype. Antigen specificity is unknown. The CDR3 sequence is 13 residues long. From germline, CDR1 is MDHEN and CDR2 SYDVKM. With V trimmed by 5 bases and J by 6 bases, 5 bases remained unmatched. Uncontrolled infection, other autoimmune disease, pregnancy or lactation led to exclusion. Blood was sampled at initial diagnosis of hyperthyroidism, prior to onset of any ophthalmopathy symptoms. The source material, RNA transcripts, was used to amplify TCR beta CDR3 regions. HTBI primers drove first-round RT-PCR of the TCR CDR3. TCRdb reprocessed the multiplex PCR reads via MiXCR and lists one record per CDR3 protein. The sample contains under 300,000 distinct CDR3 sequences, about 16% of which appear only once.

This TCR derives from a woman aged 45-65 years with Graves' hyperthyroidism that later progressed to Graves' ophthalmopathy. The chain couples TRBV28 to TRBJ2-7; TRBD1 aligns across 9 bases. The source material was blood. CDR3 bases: TGTGCCAGCAGTCCCCGACAGGGGGGCGAGCAGTACTTC. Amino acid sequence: CASSPRQGGEQYF.